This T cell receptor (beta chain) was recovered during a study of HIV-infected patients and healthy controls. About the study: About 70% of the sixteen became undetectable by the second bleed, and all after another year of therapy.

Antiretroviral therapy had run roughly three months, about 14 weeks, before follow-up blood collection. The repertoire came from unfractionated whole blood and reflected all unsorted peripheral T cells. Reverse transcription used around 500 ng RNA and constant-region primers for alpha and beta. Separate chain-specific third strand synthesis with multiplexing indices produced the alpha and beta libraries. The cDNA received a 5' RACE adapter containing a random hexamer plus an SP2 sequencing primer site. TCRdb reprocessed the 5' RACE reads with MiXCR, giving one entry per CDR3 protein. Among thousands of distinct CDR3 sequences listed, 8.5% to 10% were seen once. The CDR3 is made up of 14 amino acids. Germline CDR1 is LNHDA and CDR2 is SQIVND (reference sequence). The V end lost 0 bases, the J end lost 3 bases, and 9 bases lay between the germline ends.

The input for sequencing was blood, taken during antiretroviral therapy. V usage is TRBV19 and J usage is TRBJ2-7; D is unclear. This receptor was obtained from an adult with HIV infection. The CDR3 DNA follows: TGTGCCAGTAGTATAGAGGCCGGAATCTACGAGCAGTACTTC. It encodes CASSIEAGIYEQYF.